The 2 T cell receptor beta chains listed next were all sequenced from one sample in a study of blood T cell repertoires in COVID-19. Here immunoSEQ multiplex PCR was the method, and the copy in TCRdb shows in-frame clones only, minus some. The repertoire has 200,000 to 250,000 clones, around 80% of them found once; the top ten carry over 10%. Sample: peripheral blood. These receptors were taken from a human donor in a cohort sampled during active COVID-19.

The chain couples TRBV28 to TRBJ2-7, with D perhaps TRBD1 (6 bases). The V gene's germline CDR1 is MDHEN and CDR2 SYDVKM. V lost 7 bases, J lost 2 bases, and 15 bases lay in between. The CDR3 length is 14 residues. The CDR3 sequence: CASTRDPGAYEQYF. CDR3 in DNA: TGTGCCAGCACCAGGGACCCAGGGGCCTACGAGCAGTACTTC. The full variable domain, rest sourced from reference TRBV28 and TRBJ2-7, is DVKVTQSSRYLVKRTGEKVFLECVQDMDHENMFWYRQDPGLGLRLIYFSYDVKMKEKGDIPEGYSVSREKKERFSLILESASTNQTSMYLCASTRDPGAYEQYFGPGTRLTVT.

Note on this clone: Likely a read error: the CDR3 ends without its conserved phenylalanine or tryptophan. The DNA is omitted, as the CDR3 cannot be located on it reliably, and the CDR3 follows TCRdb's listing. V and J are TRBV21-1 and TRBJ1-2; TRBD1, as called in the table, went unchecked against the DNA. TRBV21-1 is a pseudogene segment. The length of the CDR3 is 12 amino acids, counting both ends. CDR3 in amino acids: CASSKKGDRETV.